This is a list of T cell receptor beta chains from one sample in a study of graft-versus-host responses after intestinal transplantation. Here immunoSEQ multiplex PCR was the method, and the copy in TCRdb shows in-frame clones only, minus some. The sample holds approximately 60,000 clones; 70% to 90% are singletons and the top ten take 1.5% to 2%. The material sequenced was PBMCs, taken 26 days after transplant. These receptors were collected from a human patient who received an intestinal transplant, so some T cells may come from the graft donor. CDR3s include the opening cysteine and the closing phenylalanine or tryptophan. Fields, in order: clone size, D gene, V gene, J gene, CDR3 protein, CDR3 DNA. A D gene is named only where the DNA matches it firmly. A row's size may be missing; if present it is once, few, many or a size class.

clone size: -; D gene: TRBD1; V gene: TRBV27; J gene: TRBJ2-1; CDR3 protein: CASSFGQGDSSEQFF; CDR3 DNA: TGTGCCAGCAGTTTCGGACAGGGAGATAGTAGTGAGCAGTTCTTC
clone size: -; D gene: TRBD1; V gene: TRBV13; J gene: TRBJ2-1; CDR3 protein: CASSRDRDNEQFF; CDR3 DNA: TGTGCCAGCAGCCGCGACAGGGACAATGAGCAGTTCTTC
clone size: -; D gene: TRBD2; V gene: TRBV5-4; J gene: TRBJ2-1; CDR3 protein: CASSLGLASGDEQFF; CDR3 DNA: TGTGCCAGCAGCTTGGGGCTAGCTAGCGGGGATGAGCAGTTCTTC
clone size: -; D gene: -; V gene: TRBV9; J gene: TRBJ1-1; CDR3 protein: CASSDGTEAFF; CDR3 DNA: TGTGCCAGCAGCGACGGCACTGAAGCTTTCTTT
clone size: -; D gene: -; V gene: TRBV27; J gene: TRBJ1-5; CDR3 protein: CASSLVGSRAGMNQPQHF; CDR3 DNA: TGTGCCAGCAGTTTAGTTGGGAGCCGGGCAGGAATGAATCAGCCCCAGCATTTT
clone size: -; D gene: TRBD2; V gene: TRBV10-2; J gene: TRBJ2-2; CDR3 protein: CASRGLALNTGELFF; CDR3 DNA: TGCGCCAGCAGGGGACTAGCGCTGAACACCGGGGAGCTGTTTTTT
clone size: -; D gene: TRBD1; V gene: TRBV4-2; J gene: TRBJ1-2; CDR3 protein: CASSQQWGDRELYGYTF; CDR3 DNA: TGTGCCAGCAGCCAACAATGGGGGGACAGGGAACTCTATGGCTACACCTTC
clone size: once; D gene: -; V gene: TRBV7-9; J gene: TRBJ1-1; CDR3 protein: CASSSQTDSPMNTEAFF; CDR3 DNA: TGTGCCAGCAGCTCGCAAACGGACAGCCCGATGAACACTGAAGCTTTCTTT
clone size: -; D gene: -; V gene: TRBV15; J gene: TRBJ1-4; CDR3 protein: CATSRDRESEKLFF; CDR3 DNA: TGTGCCACCAGCAGAGATCGGGAATCCGAAAAACTGTTTTTT
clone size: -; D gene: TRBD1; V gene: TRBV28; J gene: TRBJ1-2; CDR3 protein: CASSLEEGQGATFLFNYGYTF; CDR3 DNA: TGTGCCAGCAGTTTAGAAGAAGGTCAGGGGGCCACCTTTCTATTTAACTATGGCTACACCTTC
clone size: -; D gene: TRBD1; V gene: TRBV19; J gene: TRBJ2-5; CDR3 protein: CASTSGGQETQYF; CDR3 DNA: TGTGCCAGTACGTCAGGGGGCCAAGAGACCCAGTACTTC
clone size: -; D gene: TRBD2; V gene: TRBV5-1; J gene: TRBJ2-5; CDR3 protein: CASSLRLAGVTQETQYF; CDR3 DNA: TGCGCCAGCAGCCTACGACTAGCGGGGGTAACCCAAGAGACCCAGTACTTC
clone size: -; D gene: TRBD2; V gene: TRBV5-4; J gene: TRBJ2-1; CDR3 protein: CASSSPGLAGNEQFF; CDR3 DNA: TGTGCCAGCAGCTCACCGGGACTAGCGGGCAATGAGCAGTTCTTC
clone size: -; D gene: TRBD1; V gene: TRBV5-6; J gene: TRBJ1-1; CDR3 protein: CASSLDRDPEAFF; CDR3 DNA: TGTGCCAGCAGCCTAGACAGGGACCCTGAAGCTTTCTTT
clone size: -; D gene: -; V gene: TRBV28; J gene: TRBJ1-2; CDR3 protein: CASSPSVYGYTF; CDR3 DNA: TGTGCCAGCAGCCCCAGTGTCTATGGCTACACCTTC
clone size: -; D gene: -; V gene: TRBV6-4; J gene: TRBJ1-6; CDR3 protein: CASRGGHNSPLHF; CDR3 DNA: TGTGCCAGCAGGGGAGGCCATAATTCACCCCTCCACTTT
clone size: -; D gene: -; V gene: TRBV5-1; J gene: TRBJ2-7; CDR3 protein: CASSLDHIGVGSYEQYF; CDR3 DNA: TGCGCCAGCAGCTTGGACCACATTGGAGTTGGCTCCTACGAGCAGTACTTC
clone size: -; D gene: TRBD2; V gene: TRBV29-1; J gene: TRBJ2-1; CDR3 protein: CSVEFLAAYNEQFF; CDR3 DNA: TGCAGCGTTGAATTCCTAGCGGCTTACAATGAGCAGTTCTTC
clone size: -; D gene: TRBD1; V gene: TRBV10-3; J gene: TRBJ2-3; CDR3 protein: CATGQGASGDTQYF; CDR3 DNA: TGTGCCACGGGACAGGGGGCGTCAGGAGATACGCAGTATTTT
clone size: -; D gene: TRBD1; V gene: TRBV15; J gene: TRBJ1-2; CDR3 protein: CATSGDRDPGYTF; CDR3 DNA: TGTGCCACCAGCGGAGACAGGGATCCGGGCTACACCTTC
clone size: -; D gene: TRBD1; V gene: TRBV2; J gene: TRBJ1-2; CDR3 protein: CASPEDRGYGYTF; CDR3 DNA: TGTGCCAGCCCTGAGGACAGGGGCTATGGCTACACCTTC
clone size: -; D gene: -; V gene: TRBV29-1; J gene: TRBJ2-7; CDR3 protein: CSVVQGSEQYF; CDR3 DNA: TGCAGCGTCGTTCAGGGGAGTGAGCAGTACTTC
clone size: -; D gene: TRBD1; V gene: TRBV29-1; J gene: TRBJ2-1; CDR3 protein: CSGGTGEVYEQFF; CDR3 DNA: TGCAGCGGCGGGACAGGGGAAGTCTATGAGCAGTTCTTC
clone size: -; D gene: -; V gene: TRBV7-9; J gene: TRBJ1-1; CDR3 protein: CASRLGGRGHTEAFF; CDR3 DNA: TGTGCCAGCAGGTTGGGAGGGCGCGGTCACACTGAAGCTTTCTTT
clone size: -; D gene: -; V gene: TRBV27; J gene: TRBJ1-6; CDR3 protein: CASSLQGLVNSPLHF; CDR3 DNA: TGTGCCAGCAGTTTACAGGGCCTCGTTAATTCACCCCTCCACTTT
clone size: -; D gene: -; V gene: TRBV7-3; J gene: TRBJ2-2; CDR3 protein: CASSLIAGSNTGELFF; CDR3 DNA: TGTGCCAGCAGCTTAATTGCGGGGTCTAACACCGGGGAGCTGTTTTTT
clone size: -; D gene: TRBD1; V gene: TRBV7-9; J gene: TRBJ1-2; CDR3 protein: CASSPTGQGLGAGYTF; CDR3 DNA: TGTGCCAGCAGCCCGACGGGACAGGGGCTCGGTGCTGGCTACACCTTC
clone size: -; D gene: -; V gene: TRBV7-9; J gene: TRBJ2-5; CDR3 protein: CASSPADWRPETQYF; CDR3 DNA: TGTGCCAGCAGCCCTGCGGACTGGCGACCAGAGACCCAGTACTTC
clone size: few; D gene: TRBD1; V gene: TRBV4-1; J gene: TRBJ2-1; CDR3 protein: CASSYRGEQFF; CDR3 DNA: TGCGCCAGCAGCTACAGGGGTGAGCAGTTCTTC
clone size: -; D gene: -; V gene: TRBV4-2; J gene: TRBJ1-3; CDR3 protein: CASSQSWGSGNTIYF; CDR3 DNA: TGTGCCAGCAGCCAAAGTTGGGGCTCCGGAAACACCATATATTTT
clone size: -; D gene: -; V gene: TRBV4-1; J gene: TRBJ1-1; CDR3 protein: CASSQEGRGNTEAFF; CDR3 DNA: TGCGCCAGCAGCCAAGAGGGCCGGGGGAACACTGAAGCTTTCTTT
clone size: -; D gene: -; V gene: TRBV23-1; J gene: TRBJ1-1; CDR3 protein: CASSHWAGASSDTEAFF; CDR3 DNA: TGCGCCAGCAGTCATTGGGCAGGGGCCAGCTCGGACACTGAAGCTTTCTTT
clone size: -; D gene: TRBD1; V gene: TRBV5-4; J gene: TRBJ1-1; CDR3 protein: CASSWGQGRPEAFF; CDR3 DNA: TGTGCCAGCAGCTGGGGACAGGGACGGCCTGAAGCTTTCTTT
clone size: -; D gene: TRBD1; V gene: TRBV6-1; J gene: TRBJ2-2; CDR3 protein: CASSPRTGGGGELFF; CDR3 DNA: TGTGCCAGCAGTCCGCGGACAGGGGGTGGCGGGGAGCTGTTTTTT
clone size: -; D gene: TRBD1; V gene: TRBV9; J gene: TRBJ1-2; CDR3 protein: CASSPGQGADGYTF; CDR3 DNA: TGTGCCAGCAGCCCGGGACAGGGGGCTGATGGCTACACCTTC
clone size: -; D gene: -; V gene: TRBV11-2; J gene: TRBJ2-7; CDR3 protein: CASTSADRPDEQYF; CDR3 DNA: TGTGCCAGCACCTCGGCCGACAGGCCCGACGAGCAGTACTTC
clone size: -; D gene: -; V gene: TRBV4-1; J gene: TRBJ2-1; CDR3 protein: CASSQGEKHRVYNEQFF; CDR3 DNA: TGCGCCAGCAGCCAAGGAGAGAAACATCGGGTATACAATGAGCAGTTCTTC
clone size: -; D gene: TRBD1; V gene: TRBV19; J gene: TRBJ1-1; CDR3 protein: CASSTGQGNTEAFF; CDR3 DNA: TGTGCCAGTAGTACGGGACAGGGGAACACTGAAGCTTTCTTT
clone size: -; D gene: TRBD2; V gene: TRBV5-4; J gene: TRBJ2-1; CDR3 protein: CASSRSGTSGVNEQFF; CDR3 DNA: TGTGCCAGCAGCAGGTCCGGGACTAGCGGGGTCAATGAGCAGTTCTTC
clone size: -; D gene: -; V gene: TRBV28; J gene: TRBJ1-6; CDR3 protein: CASSLSSSYNSPLHF; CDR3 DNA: TGTGCCAGCAGTTTATCGAGCTCCTATAATTCACCCCTCCACTTT
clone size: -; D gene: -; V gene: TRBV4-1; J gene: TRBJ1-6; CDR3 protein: CASSQQSDSPLHF; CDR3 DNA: TGCGCCAGCAGCCAACAGTCTGATTCACCCCTCCACTTT
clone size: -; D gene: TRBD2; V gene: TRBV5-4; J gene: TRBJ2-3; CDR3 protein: CASSLASGRAGLSTDTQYF; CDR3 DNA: TGTGCCAGCAGCTTGGCTAGCGGGAGGGCCGGGTTGAGCACAGATACGCAGTATTTT
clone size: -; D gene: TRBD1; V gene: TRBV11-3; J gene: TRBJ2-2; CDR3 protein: CASSSTGTGDGELFF; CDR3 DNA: TGTGCCAGCAGCTCAACCGGGACAGGGGACGGGGAGCTGTTTTTT